One and the same sample provided the 19 T cell receptor beta chains below, sequenced in a study of regulatory T cells in long-lasting Graves disease. Time point reported: persistent/refractory GD, antithyroid drugs over 5 years with positive TRAb. The TCR library used RNA extracted from PBMCs. In building TCR beta libraries, iRepertoire HTBI primers were used together with Arm-PCR of CDR3 regions. TCRdb redid the calling of the multiplex PCR reads with MiXCR, one entry per CDR3 protein. The sample contains about 470,000 distinct CDR3 sequences, about a fifth of which appear only once. The specimen comprised peripheral blood mononuclear cells (PBMCs), sampled when the disease was refractory, from a patient treated with antithyroid drugs. The receptor source for this set is a female donor with Graves disease.

V is TRBV24-1 and J is TRBJ1-2; D not certain. V was clipped by 6 bases and J by 14 bases, with 21 bases between them. Germline V gene data show CDR1 as KGHDR and CDR2 as SFDVKD. The CDR3 has 13 residues. Here the CDR3 DNA reads TGTGCCACCAGTTCTGTGACATACCTCGGGTTTACCTTC. Translating gives CATSSVTYLGFTF.

A few counts support this clonotype. As DNA, the CDR3 is TGTGCCAGCAGGACCGCGGGACAGGCAACCTACGAGCAGTACTTC. Translation gives CASRTAGQATYEQYF. The chain combines TRBV28 with TRBJ2-7, with TRBD1 matching 8 bases. Germline CDR1 and CDR2: MDHEN and SYDVKM. V was pared by 6 bases and J by 2 bases, with 9 bases of the junction left unmatched. The CDR3 totals 15 residues.

The table lists this clonotype with many counts. The chain carries TRBV6-1 and TRBJ1-5, with a possible D match to TRBD1 (6 bases). Per germline, CDR1 MNHNS and CDR2 SASEGT. The CDR3 totals 13 residues. Trimming cost V 3 bases and J 4 bases, with 7 bases left between them. Written as DNA, the CDR3 is TGTGCCAGCAGTGACAGGGGTAATCAGCCCCAGCATTTT. Its protein is CASSDRGNQPQHF.

The chain has TRBV19 and TRBJ2-7; 9 bases align to TRBD2. Germline CDR1 is LNHDA and CDR2 is SQIVND (reference sequence). The length of the CDR3 is 15 residues. V lost 3 bases to trimming and J lost 3 bases; unmatched junction nucleotides: 6. CDR3: CASSISAGGHYEQYF. For the CDR3, the DNA is TGTGCCAGTAGTATCTCGGCGGGAGGGCACTACGAGCAGTACTTC.

The chain links TRBV27 to TRBJ1-5; D unresolved. Trimming left V 6 bases short and J 7 bases short, with 13 bases between. The CDR3 runs to 13 residues. Germline V gene sequence: CDR1 MNHEY, CDR2 SMNVEV (reference sequence). The CDR3 coding sequence is TGTGCCAGCAGCCTAATCGAAGGGCAGCCCCAGCATTTT. Its translation is CASSLIEGQPQHF.

This clonotype has more than one count but fewer than ten. This chain uses TRBV3-1 with TRBJ2-7; 8 bases agree with TRBD2. The CDR3 has 15 amino acids. Germline CDR1 is LGHDT and CDR2 is YNNKEL (reference sequence). Trimming removed 1 base from V and 12 bases from J; junction bases left unmatched: 14. CDR3 loop: CASSQVCVSGDGWYF. In DNA, the CDR3 is TGTGCCAGCAGCCAAGTTTGTGTTAGCGGGGACGGGTGGTACTTC.

On this clonotype: Possible read error: a much larger clone is one base away. The chain carries TRBV27 and TRBJ2-7, with 12 bases identical to TRBD2. The CDR3 sequence is 14 residues long. Germline loops: CDR1 MNHEY, CDR2 SMNVEV (reference sequence). The CDR3 loop is CSSIKTSGSNEQYF. The CDR3 nucleotides read TGTTCCAGCATCAAGACTAGCGGGAGCAACGAGCAGTACTTC.

The CDR3 reads CASSLREGGEQYF. The CDR3 DNA follows: TGCGCCAGCAGCTTACGGGAGGGTGGCGAGCAGTACTTC. This chain links TRBV5-1 with TRBJ2-7; 8 nucleotides agree with TRBD2. The V gene's germline CDR1 is SGHRS and CDR2 YFSETQ. CDR3 length: 13 residues. The ends lost 2 bases at V and 6 bases at J; junction bases unmatched: 4.

This sequence joins TRBV19 and TRBJ2-2, with D perhaps matching TRBD1 (5 bases). The CDR3 length is 14 residues. Germline CDR1 is LNHDA and CDR2 is SQIVND (reference sequence). The germline V and J ends were trimmed by 9 bases and 2 bases, with 13 bases remaining between them. The CDR3 bases are TGTGCCAGCCTCGACAGATATAACACCGGGGAGCTGTTTTTT. It is translated as CASLDRYNTGELFF.

This clonotype was detected many times. The conserved closing phenylalanine or tryptophan is absent in this CDR3, likely reflecting a read error. Because the CDR3's place on the DNA is in doubt, the DNA is left out and the CDR3 is given as listed by TCRdb. This chain uses TRBV10-3 with TRBJ1-2; the listed D gene, TRBD1, was not tested against the DNA. The V gene's germline CDR1 is ENHRY and CDR2 SYGVKD. The CDR3 is 10 residues long, counting both termini. CDR3 residues: CAILVREGCS.

This clonotype was recorded at least ten times. The chain couples TRBV6-5 to TRBJ2-2, with D possibly being TRBD1 (5 bases). The germline gives CDR1 MNHEY, CDR2 SVGAGI. Trimming removed 0 bases from V and 6 bases from J, with 8 bases in between. The CDR3 is 14 residues long. The CDR3 loop is CASSYSTRAGELFF. CDR3 nucleotides: TGTGCCAGCAGTTACTCCACCAGGGCCGGGGAGCTGTTTTTT.

This clonotype was seen repeatedly, ten times or more. The J gene is TRBJ1-1, the V gene TRBV12-3 or TRBV12-4; perhaps TRBD1 as D (5 bases). This CDR3 contains 13 residues. Trimming removed 0 bases at V and 8 bases at J, with 10 bases between. The CDR3 sequence: CASSLAAQGEAFF. The CDR3 DNA reads TGTGCCAGCAGTTTAGCCGCCCAGGGCGAAGCTTTCTTT.

This clonotype was seen at least ten times. The chain has TRBV12-3 or TRBV12-4 and TRBJ2-6; 9 bases are a match to TRBD1. The trim removed 6 bases at V and 3 bases at J, leaving 6 bases unmatched. The CDR3 is 16 amino acids. The DNA for the CDR3 is TGTGCCAGCAGAGAACAGGGGGCGCTTGGGGCCAACGTCCTGACTTTC. Protein product: CASREQGALGANVLTF.

The sample holds a few counts of this clonotype. The junction departs from germline at one end; a sequencing error may be responsible. The chain carries TRBV30 and TRBJ1-2; 12 bases agree with TRBD1. Germline-derived CDR1 and CDR2 are GTSNPN and SVGIG (reference sequence). This CDR3 is 17 amino acids long. The CDR3 reads CAWSLSGTGGKGYGYAF. The CDR3 nucleotides read TGTGCCTGGTCCTTATCCGGGACAGGGGGCAAGGGCTATGGCTACGCCTTC.

The chain has TRBV10-3 and TRBJ2-7; 7 bases fit TRBD1. The CDR3 is 15 amino acids. Germline V gives CDR1 ENHRY, CDR2 SYGVKD. Trimming cost V 3 bases and J 2 bases; bases outside gene matches: 7. DNA of the CDR3: TGTGCCATCAGTGATTCCGGACAGGTCGCCTACGAGCAGTACTTC. This codes for CAISDSGQVAYEQYF.

This clonotype was observed many times. The genes are TRBV6-9 and TRBJ1-1; 11 bases line up with TRBD1. This CDR3 is 15 amino acids long. Germline loops: CDR1 MNHGY, CDR2 SVAAGI. V lost 3 bases, J lost 12 bases, and 12 bases stayed unmatched. The DNA for the CDR3 is TGTGCCAGCAGTTACGAAGGGACAGGGGGATCCGGAACTTTCTTT. It is translated as CASSYEGTGGSGTFF.

The chain combines TRBV10-3 with TRBJ2-5; D not resolved. V shed 5 bases and J shed 5 bases, with 12 bases lying between them. This CDR3 contains 13 residues. Germline CDR1 ENHRY, CDR2 SYGVKD. CDR3: CAISSELVETQYF. The CDR3 DNA reads TGTGCCATCAGTTCTGAGCTTGTGGAGACCCAGTACTTC.

V gene TRBV5-4 combines with J gene TRBJ2-4; 8 nucleotides match TRBD1. Germline values: CDR1 SGHNT, CDR2 YYREEE (reference sequence). Germline trimming cut 9 bases from V and 6 bases from J; bases unmatched to any gene: 8. This CDR3 has 13 amino acids. The CDR3 here is CATLQTGVNIQYF. CDR3 sequence (DNA): TGTGCCACCCTCCAGACAGGGGTAAACATTCAGTACTTC. Looking up the rest from reference TRBV5-4 and TRBJ2-4 gives the full variable domain: ETGVTQSPTHLIKTRGQQVTLRCSSQSGHNTVSWYQQALGQGPQFIFQYYREEENGRGNFPPRFSGLQFPNYSSELNVNALELDDSALYLCATLQTGVNIQYFGAGTRLSVL.

In this sample, this clonotype turned up many times. The chain joins TRBV28 to TRBJ1-1; no definite D call. Germline CDR1 MDHEN, CDR2 SYDVKM. V gave up 5 bases and J gave up 4 bases, with 11 bases separating them. CDR3 length: 13 residues. The CDR3 spells CASSPLAGTEAFF. The CDR3 region has the DNA TGTGCCAGCAGTCCTCTTGCGGGCACTGAAGCTTTCTTT.